The sample holds a few counts of the clone carrying this T cell receptor (beta chain). This record belongs to a study of T-cell reconstitution after alpha-beta-depleted transplantation in children. Unique molecular identifiers were incorporated when the TCRbeta library was constructed. TCRdb analysed the PCR reads with MiXCR anew, one entry per CDR3 protein. Altogether 190,000 or so distinct CDR3 sequences are present, 6% to 7% being singletons, with the ten largest covering approximately 2.9%. This receptor was identified in a human donor who donated a stem cell graft to a child with Wiskott-Aldrich syndrome. Sequences were derived from PBMCs from the stem cell graft donor, sampled from the stem cell graft.

DNA of the CDR3: TGCAGTGCTAGCACCTGGTCGCAAGAGACCCAGTACTTC. It yields the protein CSASTWSQETQYF. The gene calls are TRBV20-1 and TRBJ2-5; D ambiguous. V dropped 3 bases and J dropped 2 bases, with 10 bases sitting between them. Germline CDR1 DFQATT, CDR2 SNEGSKA (reference sequence). This CDR3 has 13 amino acids.